This TCR beta chain came from a study of blood T cell repertoires in COVID-19. Study summary: Samples representing acute and convalescent COVID-19 were sourced from the United States, Italy and Spain. PBMCs, B-cell-depleted T cells, or T cells provided the cDNA or gDNA that made up the material.

Original processing notes: It was from reference gene primer amplification that nucleated cell counts were estimated. TCRdb's copy holds only in-frame clones and misses some; the assay was immunoSEQ multiplex PCR. V and J calls plus clone size are reproduced from that table; the DNA served to infer D and trimming. The table includes about 76,000 clones, roughly 84% detected once. V dropped 3 bases and J dropped 0 bases, with 12 bases sitting between them. The V gene's germline CDR1 is SGHRS and CDR2 YFSETQ. The CDR3 extends over 16 amino acids. This rearrangement joins TRBV5-1 to TRBJ2-2; D might be TRBD1 (6 bases). Source material: peripheral blood. The clonotype was recovered from a man of 80 years or more with acute or convalescent COVID-19. The CDR3 region has the DNA TGCGCCAGCAGCTCTAAGACAGGAACGAACACCGGGGAGCTGTTTTTT. It is translated as CASSSKTGTNTGELFF.